These 16 T cell receptor beta chains share one sample of origin, sequenced in a study of molecular identifiers for immune sequencing clone quantification. Each CDR3 protein is one row after TCRdb ran MiXCR on the PCR reads. The sample has about 640,000 distinct CDR3 sequences; about 20% are singletons. Source material: naive CD8+ T cells from blood, with Jurkat cell RNA spiked in. As for subset: FACS-sorted CD8+CD4-CCR7+CD45RA+ naive T cells. The receptors originated from a human donor in good health. Some libraries in this study had Jurkat cell RNA spiked in.

A word on this clonotype: One base away lies a much larger clone, so this may be a sequencing read error. The V and J genes are TRBV14 and TRBJ2-1; 8 positions agree with TRBD2. Germline assignment: CDR1 SGHDN and CDR2 FVKESK. With V trimmed by 0 bases and J by 8 bases, 9 bases remained unmatched. The length of the CDR3 is 16 residues. CDR3 sequence: CASSQDTCGRMYEQFF. The CDR3 DNA reads TGTGCCAGCAGCCAAGATACGTGCGGGAGGATGTATGAGCAGTTCTTC.

This clonotype was observed many times. The genes are TRBV20-1 and TRBJ2-3; D not certain. Germline V CDR1 and CDR2: DFQATT, SNEGSKA (reference sequence). The V gene lost 1 base and the J gene lost 3 bases, with 8 bases spanning the gap. The CDR3 extends over 13 amino acids. The CDR3 sequence is CSARGTLTDTQYF. CDR3 nucleotide sequence: TGCAGTGCTAGAGGGACGTTAACAGATACGCAGTATTTT.

This clonotype was counted at least ten times. J is TRBJ2-7 and V is TRBV7-2; no definite D call. The V gene's germline CDR1 is SGHTA and CDR2 FQGNSA. V lost 3 bases and J 7 bases, leaving 10 bases between the germline ends. The CDR3 covers 12 residues. CDR3 sequence: CASSLRSDEQYF. In nucleotides, the CDR3 is TGTGCCAGCAGCTTGAGGTCGGATGAGCAGTACTTC.

This clonotype occurred many times. This sequence joins TRBV7-2 and TRBJ2-1; 7 bases match TRBD1. The germline V gene encodes CDR1 SGHTA and CDR2 FQGNSA. The CDR3 is made up of 15 amino acids. The V segment lost 5 bases and the J segment 7 bases; nucleotides outside the gene matches: 11. This CDR3 is CASSSIRQGENEQFF. The CDR3 DNA is TGTGCCAGCAGCAGTATTAGGCAGGGGGAAAATGAGCAGTTCTTC.

In regard to this clonotype: With a much larger clone just one base away, this may be a read error. The chain employs TRBV28 and TRBJ2-1; D is perhaps TRBD2 (6 bases). The CDR3 extends over 16 amino acids. The germline CDR1 and CDR2 sequences are MDHEN and SYDVKM. The CDR3 region is CASSPIAEPVYNEQLF. The CDR3 coding sequence is TGTGCCAGCAGTCCTATAGCGGAACCCGTCTACAATGAGCAGCTCTTC.

Comment on this clonotype: Compared with germline, one end of the junction differs, possibly owing to a read error. The V gene is TRBV20-1, the J gene TRBJ1-5; D unresolved. The germline gives CDR1 DFQATT, CDR2 SNEGSKA (reference sequence). The CDR3 loop spans 18 amino acids. DNA of the CDR3: TGCAGTGCTAGAGATCCAAGGGAGGTCTCCAATAGCAATCGGCCCCAGCATTTT. This translates into CSARDPREVSNSNRPQHF.

With regard to this clonotype: A much bigger clone sits one base away, suggesting this may be a read error. The V call is TRBV11-3, the J call TRBJ2-1; D tentatively reads TRBD1 or TRBD2 (5 bases each). Germline lookup yields CDR1 SGHNT and CDR2 YENEEA. The CDR3 spans 16 residues. CDR3 region: CASSLVSGSSCNEQFF. As DNA, the CDR3 is TGTGCCAGCAGCTTAGTGTCAGGGAGCTCCTGCAATGAGCAGTTCTTC.

The table lists this clonotype with many counts. The genes are TRBV4-1 and TRBJ2-1; possible D gene TRBD1, 6 bases. Germline V CDR1 and CDR2: MGHRA, YSYEKL. The V end was cut by 6 bases, the J end by 3 bases, with 9 bases between. This CDR3 comprises 13 residues. CDR3 nucleotides: TGCGCCAGCAGACCGACAGGCTACAATGAGCAGTTCTTC. This codes for CASRPTGYNEQFF.

There are many counts of this clonotype. The chain couples TRBV11-2 to TRBJ2-3; 8 bases are shared with TRBD2. This CDR3 has 16 residues. The junction had 8 bases not matched to a gene; V was cut back by 1 base and J by 5 bases. The V gene's germline CDR1 is SGHAT and CDR2 FQNNGV. CDR3 nucleotide sequence: TGTGCCAGCAGCTTAGGTACTAGCGGATATTTAGATACGCAGTATTTT. Its protein is CASSLGTSGYLDTQYF. Full variable domain (remainder filled in from reference TRBV11-2 and TRBJ2-3): EAGVAQSPRYKIIEKRQSVAFWCNPISGHATLYWYQQILGQGPKLLIQFQNNGVVDDSQLPKDRFSAERLKGVDSTLKIQPAKLEDSAVYLCASSLGTSGYLDTQYFGPGTRLTVL.

The chain has TRBV9 and TRBJ2-2, with 11 bases matching TRBD2. The CDR3 contains 16 residues. Losses at the gene ends were 1 base for V and 5 bases for J; bases not matched to a gene: 4. Germline CDR1 and CDR2: SGDLS and YYNGEE. The CDR3, as DNA: TGTGCCAGCAGCGTATACACTAGCGGGGGTACCGGGGAGCTGTTTTTT. Protein sequence: CASSVYTSGGTGELFF. The full variable domain, with the rest looked up from reference TRBV9 and TRBJ2-2, is DSGVTQTPKHLITATGQRVTLRCSPRSGDLSVYWYQQSLDQGLQFLIQYYNGEERAKGNILERFSAQQFPDLHSELNLSSLELGDSALYFCASSVYTSGGTGELFFGEGSRLTVL.

This clonotype was observed many times. The chain has TRBV29-1 and TRBJ2-2, with TRBD1 matching over 8 bases. This CDR3 has 13 amino acids. Germline CDR1 SQVTM, CDR2 ANQGSEA. Trimming cost V 7 bases and J 4 bases; bases outside gene matches: 5. The CDR3 DNA reads TGCAGCGGGACAGGGAAGGCCACCGGGGAGCTGTTTTTT. It encodes CSGTGKATGELFF.

The rearrangement links TRBV30 to TRBJ1-1; D is unresolved. Trimming pared 5 bases from V and 1 base from J, leaving 8 bases between. This CDR3 is built from 12 residues. CDR1 and CDR2 (germline): GTSNPN, SVGIG (reference sequence). The CDR3 bases are TGTGCCTGGTTGGGAGAGAACACTGAAGCTTTCTTT. Translating it yields CAWLGENTEAFF.

Many counts were recorded for this clonotype. The chain uses TRBV7-6 and TRBJ1-2; D is unresolved. CDR3 length: 11 residues. Germline values: CDR1 SGHVS, CDR2 FNYEAQ. The V and J ends lost 4 bases and 8 bases respectively, with 8 bases between them. The CDR3 spells CASSSVRGYTF. For the CDR3, the DNA is TGTGCCAGCAGCTCTGTCAGGGGCTACACCTTC.

With regard to this clonotype: Because the CDR3 is missing its conserved closing phenylalanine or tryptophan, this is likely a read error. The chain has TRBV27 and TRBJ1-1, with D tentatively TRBD1 (5 bases). The V end was cut by 6 bases, the J end by 2 bases, with 10 bases between. In germline, CDR1 is MNHEY, CDR2 SMNVEV (reference sequence). The CDR3 has 13 residues. The CDR3 loop reads CASSLTVNTEAFL. The CDR3 bases are TGTGCCAGCAGCTTGACAGTAAACACTGAAGCTTTCCTT.

The table lists this clonotype with a few counts. The chain joins TRBV6-2 or TRBV6-3 to TRBJ2-1; 13 nucleotides match TRBD2. The germline gives CDR1 MNHEY, CDR2 SVGEGT. J lost 5 bases, V lost 5 bases, and 9 bases had no gene match. The CDR3 runs to 17 residues. This chain's CDR3 is CASSTRLAGGGDNEQFF. The CDR3 bases are TGTGCCAGCAGTACGAGACTAGCGGGAGGCGGGGACAATGAGCAGTTCTTC.

As regards this clonotype: Germline is not matched at one junction end, which may reflect a read error. The chain employs TRBV7-2 and TRBJ2-3; D uncertain. CDR1 SGHTA and CDR2 FQGNSA come from the germline V gene. This CDR3 comprises 14 residues. The CDR3 protein is CASSSWAGTDTRYF. In nucleotides, the CDR3 is TGTGCCAGCAGCTCGTGGGCCGGCACAGATACGCGGTATTTT.